These 2 T cell receptor beta chains were all obtained from the same sample, sequenced in a study of cytotoxic CD8 clonotypes in ibrutinib-treated CLL (dated by TCRdb to the early 2020s). The library was produced with the immunoSEQ multiplex PCR assay. TCRdb re-hosts the immuneACCESS table, in-frame sequences only. Its copies lack some clones; in the studies checked, an unresolved V gene accounts for under half of them, and the cause for the rest is not known. Within this sample are 330,000 or so clones, with around 66% of them counted one time only. The ten largest make up roughly 6.8% of the sample. The starting material was PBMCs, obtained after 36 months of ibrutinib treatment. The receptors were gathered from a human donor with chronic lymphocytic leukemia.

There are a few counts of this clone. The gene calls are TRBV10-3 and TRBJ1-2; D may be TRBD1 (6 bases). V lost 6 bases and J 4 bases, leaving 12 bases between the germline ends. Germline V gene data show CDR1 as ENHRY and CDR2 as SYGVKD. This CDR3 is 13 amino acids long. The CDR3 sequence: CAISTTGRYGYTF. CDR3 nucleotides: TGTGCCATCAGCACTACAGGGCGCTATGGCTACACCTTC.

This chain uses TRBV4-1 with TRBJ2-7, with D tentatively TRBD1 (6 bases). CDR3 length: 16 amino acids. Trimming stripped 0 bases from V and 3 bases from J, with 15 bases between. Germline CDR1 and CDR2: MGHRA and YSYEKL. Written as DNA, the CDR3 is TGCGCCAGCAGCCAAGATCGCAGGACAGTGAGCTACGAGCAGTACTTC. Translating it yields CASSQDRRTVSYEQYF.